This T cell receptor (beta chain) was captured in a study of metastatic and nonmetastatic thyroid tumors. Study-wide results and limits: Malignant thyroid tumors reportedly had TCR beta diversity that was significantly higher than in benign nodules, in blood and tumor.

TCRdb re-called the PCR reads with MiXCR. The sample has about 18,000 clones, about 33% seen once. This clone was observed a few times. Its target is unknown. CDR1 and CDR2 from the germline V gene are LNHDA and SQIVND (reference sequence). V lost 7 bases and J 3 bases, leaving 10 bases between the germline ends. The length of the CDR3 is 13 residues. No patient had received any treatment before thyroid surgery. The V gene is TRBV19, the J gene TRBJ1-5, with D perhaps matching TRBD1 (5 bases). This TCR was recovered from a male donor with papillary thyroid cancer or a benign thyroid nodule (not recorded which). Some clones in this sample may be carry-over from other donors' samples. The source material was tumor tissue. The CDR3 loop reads CASTDSHNQPQHF. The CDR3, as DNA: TGTGCCAGTACTGACAGCCACAATCAGCCCCAGCATTTT.